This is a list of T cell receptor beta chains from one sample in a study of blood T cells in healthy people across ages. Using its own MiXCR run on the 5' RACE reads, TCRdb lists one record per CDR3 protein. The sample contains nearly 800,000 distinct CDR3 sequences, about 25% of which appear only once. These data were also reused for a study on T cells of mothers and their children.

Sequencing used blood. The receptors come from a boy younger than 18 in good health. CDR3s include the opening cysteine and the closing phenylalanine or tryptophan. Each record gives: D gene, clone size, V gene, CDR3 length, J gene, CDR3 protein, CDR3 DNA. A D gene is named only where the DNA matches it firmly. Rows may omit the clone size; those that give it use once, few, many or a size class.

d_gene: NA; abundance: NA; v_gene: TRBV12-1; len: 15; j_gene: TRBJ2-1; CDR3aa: CASSFVDNSYNEQFF; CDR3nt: TGTGCCAGCAGCTTTGTAGACAACTCCTACAATGAGCAGTTCTTC
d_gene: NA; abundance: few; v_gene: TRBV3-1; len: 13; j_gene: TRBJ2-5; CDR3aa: CASSQMVLETQYF; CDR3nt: TGTGCCAGCAGCCAAATGGTGCTAGAGACCCAGTACTTC
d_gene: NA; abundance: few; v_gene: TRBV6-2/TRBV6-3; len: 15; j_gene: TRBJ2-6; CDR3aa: CASNPFASGANVLTF; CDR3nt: TGTGCCAGCAACCCGTTTGCGTCTGGGGCCAACGTCCTGACTTTC
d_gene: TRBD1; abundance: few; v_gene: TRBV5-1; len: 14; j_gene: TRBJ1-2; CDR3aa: CASSFPDRDYGYTF; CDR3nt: TGCGCCAGCAGCTTCCCCGACAGGGACTATGGCTACACCTTC
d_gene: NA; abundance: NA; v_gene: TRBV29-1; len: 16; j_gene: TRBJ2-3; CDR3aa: CSVGRIGRGFTDTQYF; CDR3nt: TGCAGCGTTGGTAGGATTGGCAGGGGATTTACAGATACGCAGTATTTT
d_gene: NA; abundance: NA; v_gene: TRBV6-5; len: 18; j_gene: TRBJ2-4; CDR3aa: CASSYTWRGGDAKNIQYF; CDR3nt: TGTGCCAGCAGTTACACCTGGAGAGGGGGGGATGCCAAAAACATTCAGTACTTC
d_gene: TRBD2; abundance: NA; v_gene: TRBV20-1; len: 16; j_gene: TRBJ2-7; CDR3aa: CSARVVRTSGPYEQYF; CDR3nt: TGCAGTGCTAGAGTCGTAAGGACTAGCGGACCCTACGAGCAGTACTTC
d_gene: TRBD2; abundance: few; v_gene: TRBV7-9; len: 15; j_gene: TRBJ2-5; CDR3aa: CASSLGTRTQETQYF; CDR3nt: TGTGCCAGCAGCCTTGGGACTAGAACCCAAGAGACCCAGTACTTC
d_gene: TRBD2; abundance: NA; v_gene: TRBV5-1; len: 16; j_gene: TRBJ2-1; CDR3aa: CASSFGGGAGDNEQFF; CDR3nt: TGCGCCAGCAGCTTCGGCGGGGGGGCCGGGGACAATGAGCAGTTCTTC
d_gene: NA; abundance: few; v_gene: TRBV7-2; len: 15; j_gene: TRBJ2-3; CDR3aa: CASSLYRGATDTQYF; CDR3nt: TGTGCCAGCAGCTTATACAGAGGCGCCACAGATACGCAGTATTTT
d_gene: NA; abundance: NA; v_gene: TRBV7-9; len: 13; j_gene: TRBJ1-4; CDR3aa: CAASSSENEKLFF; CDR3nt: TGTGCCGCCTCCTCGTCGGAGAATGAAAAACTGTTTTTT
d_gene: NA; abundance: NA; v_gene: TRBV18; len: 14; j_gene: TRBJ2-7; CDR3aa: CASSTVGGPYEQYF; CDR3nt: TGTGCCAGCTCAACGGTAGGAGGGCCTTACGAGCAGTACTTC
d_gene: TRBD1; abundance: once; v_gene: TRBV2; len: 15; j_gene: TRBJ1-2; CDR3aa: CASSKGQGAAYGYTF; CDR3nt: TGTGCCAGCAGTAAGGGACAGGGGGCGGCCTATGGCTACACCTTC
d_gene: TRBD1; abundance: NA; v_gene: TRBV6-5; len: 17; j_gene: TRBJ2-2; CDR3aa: CASSYRDREANTGELFF; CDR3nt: TGTGCCAGCAGTTATCGGGACAGGGAAGCGAACACCGGGGAGCTGTTTTTT
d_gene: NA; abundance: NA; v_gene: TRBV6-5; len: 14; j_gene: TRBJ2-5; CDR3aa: CASSYARWKETQYF; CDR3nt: TGTGCCAGCAGTTACGCCAGATGGAAAGAGACCCAGTACTTC
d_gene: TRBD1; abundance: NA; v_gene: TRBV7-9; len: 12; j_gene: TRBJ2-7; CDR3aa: CASSRQGREQYF; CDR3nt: TGTGCCAGCAGTCGACAGGGACGCGAGCAGTACTTC
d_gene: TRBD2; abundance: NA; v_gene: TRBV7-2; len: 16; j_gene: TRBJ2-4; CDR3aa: CASTNGGILGKNIQYF; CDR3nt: TGTGCCAGCACCAACGGGGGGATCCTGGGCAAAAACATTCAGTACTTC
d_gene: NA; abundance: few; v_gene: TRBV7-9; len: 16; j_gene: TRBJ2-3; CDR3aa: CASSSWAPHGPDTQYF; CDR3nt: TGTGCCAGCAGCTCCTGGGCCCCCCACGGCCCAGATACGCAGTATTTT
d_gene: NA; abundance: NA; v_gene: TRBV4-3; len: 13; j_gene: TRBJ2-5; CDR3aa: CASSQAGPETQYF; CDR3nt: TGCGCCAGCAGCCAAGCAGGTCCAGAGACCCAGTACTTC
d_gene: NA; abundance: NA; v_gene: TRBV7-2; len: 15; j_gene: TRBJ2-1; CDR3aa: CASSLGVLRESEQFF; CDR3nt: TGTGCCAGCAGCTTGGGAGTCCTTAGAGAGAGTGAGCAGTTCTTC
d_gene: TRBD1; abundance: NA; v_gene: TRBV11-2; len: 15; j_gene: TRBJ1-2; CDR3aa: CASSRRDREHYGYTF; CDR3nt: TGTGCCAGCAGCCGCCGGGACAGGGAGCACTATGGCTACACCTTC
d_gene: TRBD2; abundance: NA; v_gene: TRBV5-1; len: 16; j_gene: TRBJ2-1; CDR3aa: CASSLDLAGGPNEQFF; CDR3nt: TGCGCCAGCAGCTTGGATCTAGCGGGGGGGCCTAATGAGCAGTTCTTC
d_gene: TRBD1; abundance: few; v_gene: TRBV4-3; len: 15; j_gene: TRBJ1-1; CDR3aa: CASSHVTGVDTEAFF; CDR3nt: TGCGCCAGCAGCCATGTGACAGGGGTCGACACTGAAGCTTTCTTT
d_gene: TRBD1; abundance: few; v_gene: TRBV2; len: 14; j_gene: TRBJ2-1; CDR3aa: CASNDRGSYNEQFF; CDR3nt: TGTGCCAGCAATGACAGGGGATCCTACAATGAGCAGTTCTTC
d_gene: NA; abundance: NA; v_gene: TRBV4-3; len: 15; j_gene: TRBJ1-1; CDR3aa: CASSQGSRGVTEAFF; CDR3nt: TGCGCCAGCAGCCAAGGTTCTCGCGGGGTGACCGAAGCTTTCTTT